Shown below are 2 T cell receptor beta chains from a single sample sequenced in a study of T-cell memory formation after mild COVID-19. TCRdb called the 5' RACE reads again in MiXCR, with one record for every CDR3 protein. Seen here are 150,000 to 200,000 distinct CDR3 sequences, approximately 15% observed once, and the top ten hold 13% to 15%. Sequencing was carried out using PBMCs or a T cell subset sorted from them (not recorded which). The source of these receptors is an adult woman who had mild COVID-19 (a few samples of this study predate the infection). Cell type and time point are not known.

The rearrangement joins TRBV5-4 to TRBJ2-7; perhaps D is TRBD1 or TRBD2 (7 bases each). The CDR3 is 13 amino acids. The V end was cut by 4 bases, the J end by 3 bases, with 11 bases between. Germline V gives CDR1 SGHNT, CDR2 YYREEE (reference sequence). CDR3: CASSGRDSYEQYF. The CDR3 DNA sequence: TGTGCCAGCAGCGGGAGGGACAGCTACGAGCAGTACTTC.

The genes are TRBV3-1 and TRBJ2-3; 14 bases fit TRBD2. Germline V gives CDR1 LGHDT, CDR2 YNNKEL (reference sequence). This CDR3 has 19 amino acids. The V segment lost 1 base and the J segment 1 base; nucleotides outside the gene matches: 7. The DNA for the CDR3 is TGTGCCAGCAGCCAAGGACTAGCGGGGGGGCCATGGGGCACAGATACGCAGTATTTT. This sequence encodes CASSQGLAGGPWGTDTQYF.